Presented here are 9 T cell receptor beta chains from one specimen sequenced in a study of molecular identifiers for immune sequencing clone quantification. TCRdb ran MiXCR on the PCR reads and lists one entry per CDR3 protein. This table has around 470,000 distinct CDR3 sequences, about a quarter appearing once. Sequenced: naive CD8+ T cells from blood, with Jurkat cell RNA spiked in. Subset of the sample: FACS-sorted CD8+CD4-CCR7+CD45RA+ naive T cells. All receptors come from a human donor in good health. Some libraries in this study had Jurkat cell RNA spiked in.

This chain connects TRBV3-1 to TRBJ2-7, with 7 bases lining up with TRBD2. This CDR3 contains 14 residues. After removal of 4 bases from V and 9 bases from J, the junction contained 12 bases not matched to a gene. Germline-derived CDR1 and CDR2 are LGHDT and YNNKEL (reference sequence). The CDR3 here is CASSPGLVIHGQYF. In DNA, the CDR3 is TGTGCCAGCAGCCCTGGACTAGTGATCCACGGGCAGTACTTC.

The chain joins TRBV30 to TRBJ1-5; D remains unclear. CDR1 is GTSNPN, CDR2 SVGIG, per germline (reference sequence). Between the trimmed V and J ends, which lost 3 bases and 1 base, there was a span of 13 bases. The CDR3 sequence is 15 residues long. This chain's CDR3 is CAWSRTVGSNQPQHF. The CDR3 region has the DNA TGTGCCTGGAGCCGAACAGTGGGAAGCAATCAGCCCCAGCATTTT.

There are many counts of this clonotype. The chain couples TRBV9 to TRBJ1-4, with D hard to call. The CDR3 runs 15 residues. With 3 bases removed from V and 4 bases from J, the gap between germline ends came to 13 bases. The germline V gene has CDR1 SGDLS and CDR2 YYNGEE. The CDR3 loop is CASSGAFLDNEKLFF. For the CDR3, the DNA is TGTGCCAGCAGCGGGGCTTTCCTGGATAATGAAAAACTGTTTTTT.

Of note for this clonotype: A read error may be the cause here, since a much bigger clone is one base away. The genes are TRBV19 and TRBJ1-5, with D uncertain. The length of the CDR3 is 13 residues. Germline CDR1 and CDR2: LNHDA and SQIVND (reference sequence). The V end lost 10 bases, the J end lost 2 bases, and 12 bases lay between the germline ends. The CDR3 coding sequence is TGTGCCAATAACCACGGTGGCAATCAGCCCCAGCATTTT. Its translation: CANNHGGNQPQHF.

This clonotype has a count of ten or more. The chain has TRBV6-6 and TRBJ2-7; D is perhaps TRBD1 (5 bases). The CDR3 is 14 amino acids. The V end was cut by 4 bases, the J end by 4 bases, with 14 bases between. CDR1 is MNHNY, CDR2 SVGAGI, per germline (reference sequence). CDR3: CASSSDVGAYEQYF. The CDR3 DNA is TGTGCCAGCAGTTCGGACGTTGGGGCTTACGAGCAGTACTTC.

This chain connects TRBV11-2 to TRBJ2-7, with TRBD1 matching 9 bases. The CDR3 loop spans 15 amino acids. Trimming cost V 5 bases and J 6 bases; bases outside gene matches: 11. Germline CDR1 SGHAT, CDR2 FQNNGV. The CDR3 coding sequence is TGTGCCAGCAGCAACCGGGACAGGGAGTATTTCGAGCAGTACTTC. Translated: CASSNRDREYFEQYF.

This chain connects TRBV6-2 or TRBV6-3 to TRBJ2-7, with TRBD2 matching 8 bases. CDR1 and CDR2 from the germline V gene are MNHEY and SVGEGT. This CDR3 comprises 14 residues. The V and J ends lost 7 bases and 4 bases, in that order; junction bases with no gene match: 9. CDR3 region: CASNLPGLVYEQYF. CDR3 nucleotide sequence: TGTGCCAGCAACCTACCGGGACTAGTGTACGAGCAGTACTTC.

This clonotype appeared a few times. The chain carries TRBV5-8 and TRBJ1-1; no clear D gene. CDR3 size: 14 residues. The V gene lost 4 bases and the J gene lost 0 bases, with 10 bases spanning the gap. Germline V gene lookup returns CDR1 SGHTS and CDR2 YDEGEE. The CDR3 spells CASSLMELNTEAFF. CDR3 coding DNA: TGTGCCAGCAGCCTCATGGAACTGAACACTGAAGCTTTCTTT. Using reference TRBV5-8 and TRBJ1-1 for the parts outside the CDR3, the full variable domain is EAGVTQSPTHLIKTRGQQATLRCSPISGHTSVYWYQQALGLGLQFLLWYDEGEERNRGNFPPRFSGRQFPNYSSELNVNALELEDSALYLCASSLMELNTEAFFGQGTRLTVV.

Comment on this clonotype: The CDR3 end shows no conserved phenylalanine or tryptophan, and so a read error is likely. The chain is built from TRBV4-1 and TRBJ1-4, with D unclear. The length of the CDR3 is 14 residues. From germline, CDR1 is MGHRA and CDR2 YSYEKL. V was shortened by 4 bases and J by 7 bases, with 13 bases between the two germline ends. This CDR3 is CASSRSPPGEKLFL. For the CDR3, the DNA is TGCGCCAGCAGCCGGAGTCCGCCAGGTGAAAAACTGTTTCTT.